These T cell receptor beta chains were read from a single sample in a study of blood T cell repertoires in COVID-19. Sequenced by immunoSEQ multiplex PCR; TCRdb stores in-frame clones only, minus some. The data hold about 150,000 clones, with about nine tenths observed a single time. The sample was peripheral blood. The source is a human donor with COVID-19, enrolled during active disease. The donor label of this sample is uncertain. Each CDR3 is given with its conserved first and last residue. Fields, in order: clone size, V gene, J gene, CDR3 protein. Expanded clones get a size class; other rows say once, few or many, or leave the size out.

.	TRBV10-3	TRBJ1-2	CAISALYGYTF
.	TRBV19	TRBJ1-2	CASSLQGPAGHGYTF
.	TRBV10-2	TRBJ1-2	CASSESSWAGESSYGYTF
.	TRBV27	TRBJ2-2	CASSNRQHPGTGELFF
.	TRBV7-8	TRBJ2-5	CASSLPAGGGKETQYF
.	TRBV7-9	TRBJ2-7	CASSARDRDYEQYF
.	TRBV9	TRBJ2-1	CASAGTPGGVQFF
.	TRBV24-1	TRBJ2-5	CATGTSGLAGGGVPETQYF
once	TRBV5-1	TRBJ2-1	CASSYRVESYNEQFF
.	TRBV19	TRBJ1-5	CASSFAEGQPQHF
.	TRBV7-9	TRBJ2-3	CASSPRTSGTDTQYF
.	TRBV10-3	TRBJ1-1	CAISEFPGGDDTEAFF
.	TRBV11-3	TRBJ2-5	CASSSVTVTETQYF
once	TRBV9	TRBJ2-2	CASSVRGRANTGELFF
.	TRBV29-1	TRBJ2-5	CSVVGAIMETQYF
.	TRBV6-5	TRBJ2-3	CATSRGSTDTQYF
.	TRBV28	TRBJ1-3	CASRADRGWYTIYF
.	TRBV19	TRBJ2-7	CASSVDRVSYEQYF
.	TRBV3-1/TRBV3-2	TRBJ2-7	CASSQAGGQHEQYF
few	TRBV6-5	TRBJ2-7	CASSYSQSVLSYEQYF
.	TRBV7-3	TRBJ1-6	CASSPSGHYNSPLHF
.	TRBV7-9	TRBJ2-1	CASSLAGTDINEQFF
.	TRBV24-1	TRBJ2-3	CATSDGGGSDTQYF
.	TRBV29-1	TRBJ1-2	CSVDISDGYTF
.	TRBV24-1	TRBJ2-1	CATSDRSISYNEQFF
.	TRBV12-3/TRBV12-4	TRBJ2-7	CASSLRQGSLYF
.	TRBV5-1	TRBJ2-3	CASSLADRGRGTQYF
.	TRBV13	TRBJ2-5	CASSRRGGKTQYF
.	TRBV11-3	TRBJ2-7	CASSLGVDSSYEQYF
.	TRBV6-5	TRBJ1-1	CASSYSLLNTEAFF
.	TRBV29-1	TRBJ2-1	CSVSGGGVSYNEQFF
.	TRBV6-5	TRBJ1-2	CASSYSRHSSYGYTF
.	TRBV29-1	TRBJ1-2	CSVTVNYGYTF
.	TRBV10-3	TRBJ1-1	CAISDMTVMNTEAFF
.	TRBV10-3	TRBJ1-6	CASRQGDTSPLHF
.	TRBV11-3	TRBJ1-2	CASSTVDRGREGYTF
.	TRBV11-3	TRBJ2-7	CASSLGREAYEQYF
.	TRBV18	TRBJ2-7	CASSPGTGDEQYF
.	TRBV27	TRBJ2-7	CASSFGGSPYEQYF
.	TRBV5-1	TRBJ2-5	CASSRTGLQETQYF